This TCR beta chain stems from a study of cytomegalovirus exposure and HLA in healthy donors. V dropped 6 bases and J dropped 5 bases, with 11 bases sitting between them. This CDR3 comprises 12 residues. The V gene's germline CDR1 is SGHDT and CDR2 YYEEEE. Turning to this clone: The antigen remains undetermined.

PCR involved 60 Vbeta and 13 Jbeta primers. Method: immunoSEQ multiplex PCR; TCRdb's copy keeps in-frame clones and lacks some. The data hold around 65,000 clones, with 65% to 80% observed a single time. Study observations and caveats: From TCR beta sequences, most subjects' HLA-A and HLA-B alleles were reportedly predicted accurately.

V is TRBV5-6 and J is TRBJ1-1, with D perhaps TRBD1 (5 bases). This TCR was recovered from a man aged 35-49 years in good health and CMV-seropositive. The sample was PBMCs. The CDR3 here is CASTQGWTEAFF. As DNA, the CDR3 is TGTGCCAGCACCCAGGGATGGACTGAAGCTTTCTTT.